A selection of T cell receptor beta chains follows, all from one sample in a study of cytomegalovirus exposure and HLA in healthy donors. Profiling relied on immunoSEQ multiplex PCR, and the TCRdb table lists in-frame clones only, not all of them. The sample yields roughly 230,000 clones, 80% to 95% seen once. The sequencing input was PBMCs. All receptors come from a girl between 2 and 10 years old in good health and CMV-seronegative. CDR3s include the opening cysteine and the closing phenylalanine or tryptophan. The order of the fields is J gene, V gene, D gene, clone size, CDR3 protein, CDR3 DNA. A D gene is named only where the DNA matches it firmly. A clone size is listed for some rows: how often the clone was seen (once, few, many), or a class if it is expanded.

j_gene: TRBJ2-7; v_gene: TRBV20-1; d_gene: -; abundance: -; CDR3aa: CSARDLYEQYF; CDR3nt: TGCAGTGCTAGAGATCTATACGAGCAGTACTTC
j_gene: TRBJ2-2; v_gene: TRBV28; d_gene: -; abundance: -; CDR3aa: CASSSQGSGELFF; CDR3nt: TGTGCCAGCAGTTCTCAGGGTTCCGGGGAGCTGTTTTTT
j_gene: TRBJ2-1; v_gene: TRBV5-1; d_gene: TRBD2; abundance: -; CDR3aa: CASSLGLAGGNEQFF; CDR3nt: TGCGCCAGCAGCTTGGGGCTAGCGGGGGGCAATGAGCAGTTCTTC
j_gene: TRBJ2-5; v_gene: TRBV27; d_gene: TRBD1; abundance: -; CDR3aa: CASRESTGARTQYF; CDR3nt: TGTGCCAGCAGAGAATCAACAGGGGCAAGGACCCAGTACTTC
j_gene: TRBJ1-2; v_gene: TRBV5-4; d_gene: -; abundance: -; CDR3aa: CASSQGSGPYTF; CDR3nt: TGTGCCAGCAGCCAGGGCTCAGGACCCTACACCTTC
j_gene: TRBJ2-7; v_gene: TRBV30; d_gene: TRBD1; abundance: -; CDR3aa: CAWSSGGQGYEQYF; CDR3nt: TGTGCCTGGAGTAGTGGGGGACAGGGCTACGAGCAGTACTTC
j_gene: TRBJ1-5; v_gene: TRBV18; d_gene: -; abundance: -; CDR3aa: CASSLGPTSGPQHF; CDR3nt: TGTGCCAGCTCACTGGGTCCGACGTCAGGCCCCCAGCATTTT
j_gene: TRBJ1-2; v_gene: TRBV6-1; d_gene: -; abundance: -; CDR3aa: CASSLAGEYGYTF; CDR3nt: TGTGCCAGCAGTTTGGCAGGGGAATATGGCTACACCTTC
j_gene: TRBJ2-7; v_gene: TRBV5-1; d_gene: TRBD1; abundance: -; CDR3aa: CASSTDRGYEQYF; CDR3nt: TGCGCCAGCAGCACGGACAGGGGTTACGAGCAGTACTTC
j_gene: TRBJ2-1; v_gene: TRBV27; d_gene: -; abundance: -; CDR3aa: CASSLSGVALSSYNEQFF; CDR3nt: TGTGCCAGCAGTTTATCCGGGGTTGCACTCAGCTCCTACAATGAGCAGTTCTTC
j_gene: TRBJ2-5; v_gene: TRBV5-1; d_gene: -; abundance: -; CDR3aa: CASSADLAETQYF; CDR3nt: TGCGCCAGCAGCGCGGACTTGGCGGAGACCCAGTACTTC
j_gene: TRBJ2-3; v_gene: TRBV10-3; d_gene: -; abundance: -; CDR3aa: CAISERITSYTDTQYF; CDR3nt: TGTGCCATCAGTGAACGTATAACTAGTTACACAGATACGCAGTATTTT
j_gene: TRBJ2-1; v_gene: TRBV6-1; d_gene: -; abundance: few; CDR3aa: CASATFYNEQFF; CDR3nt: TGTGCCAGCGCGACATTTTACAATGAGCAGTTCTTC
j_gene: TRBJ1-5; v_gene: TRBV7-6; d_gene: TRBD1; abundance: -; CDR3aa: CASSPGGMRNQPQHF; CDR3nt: TGTGCCAGCAGTCCAGGGGGAATGCGCAATCAGCCCCAGCATTTT
j_gene: TRBJ1-2; v_gene: TRBV27; d_gene: TRBD1; abundance: -; CDR3aa: CASSSTGVLSYGYTF; CDR3nt: TGTGCCAGCAGTTCTACAGGGGTACTAAGCTATGGCTACACCTTC
j_gene: TRBJ2-3; v_gene: TRBV7-2; d_gene: -; abundance: -; CDR3aa: CAGSRSSGTDTQYF; CDR3nt: TGTGCCGGCAGCCGGAGCAGCGGCACAGATACGCAGTATTTT
j_gene: TRBJ2-1; v_gene: TRBV6-1; d_gene: TRBD1; abundance: -; CDR3aa: CASSGLGRQGANEQFF; CDR3nt: TGTGCCAGCAGTGGGCTTGGGAGACAGGGAGCAAATGAGCAGTTCTTC
j_gene: TRBJ1-1; v_gene: TRBV18; d_gene: TRBD1; abundance: -; CDR3aa: CASSSKQGADTEAFF; CDR3nt: TGTGCCAGCTCATCAAAACAGGGGGCAGACACTGAAGCTTTCTTT
j_gene: TRBJ2-7; v_gene: TRBV10-2; d_gene: -; abundance: -; CDR3aa: CASSDWDFYEQYF; CDR3nt: TGCGCCAGCAGTGATTGGGACTTCTACGAGCAGTACTTC
j_gene: TRBJ1-6; v_gene: TRBV9; d_gene: -; abundance: -; CDR3aa: CASSVGIQGSNNSPLHF; CDR3nt: TGTGCCAGCAGCGTAGGAATCCAGGGGTCCAATAATTCACCCCTCCACTTT
j_gene: TRBJ1-5; v_gene: TRBV6-5; d_gene: -; abundance: -; CDR3aa: CASSPRGKVNQPQHF; CDR3nt: TGTGCCAGCAGTCCAAGGGGGAAAGTCAATCAGCCCCAGCATTTT
j_gene: TRBJ1-5; v_gene: TRBV28; d_gene: -; abundance: -; CDR3aa: CAIGHRDQPQHF; CDR3nt: TGTGCCATCGGACACAGGGATCAGCCCCAGCATTTT
j_gene: TRBJ1-6; v_gene: TRBV6-6; d_gene: -; abundance: -; CDR3aa: CASSLRDSPLHF; CDR3nt: TGTGCCAGCAGTCTACGCGATTCACCCCTCCACTTT
j_gene: TRBJ1-2; v_gene: TRBV18; d_gene: TRBD1; abundance: -; CDR3aa: CASSPDRGLGYTF; CDR3nt: TGTGCCAGCTCACCGGACAGGGGGCTTGGCTACACCTTC
j_gene: TRBJ1-1; v_gene: TRBV5-4; d_gene: -; abundance: -; CDR3aa: CASSLSGSTNTEAFF; CDR3nt: TGTGCCAGCAGCTTGTCAGGGTCCACGAACACTGAAGCTTTCTTT
j_gene: TRBJ1-2; v_gene: TRBV10-3; d_gene: -; abundance: -; CDR3aa: CAISEGAITNYGYTF; CDR3nt: TGTGCCATCAGTGAGGGAGCTATTACTAACTATGGCTACACCTTC
j_gene: TRBJ1-6; v_gene: TRBV5-1; d_gene: -; abundance: -; CDR3aa: CASRQGAVNSPLHF; CDR3nt: TGCGCCAGCAGACAGGGTGCGGTTAATTCACCCCTCCACTTT
j_gene: TRBJ1-2; v_gene: TRBV6-5; d_gene: TRBD1; abundance: few; CDR3aa: CASSYSGQISYGYTF; CDR3nt: TGTGCCAGCAGTTACTCGGGACAGATTTCCTATGGCTACACCTTC
j_gene: TRBJ2-7; v_gene: TRBV19; d_gene: TRBD1; abundance: -; CDR3aa: CASSTGQGVRGEQYF; CDR3nt: TGTGCCAGTAGTACCGGACAGGGGGTCAGAGGCGAGCAGTACTTC
j_gene: TRBJ1-2; v_gene: TRBV9; d_gene: -; abundance: -; CDR3aa: CASRGGPTYGYTF; CDR3nt: TGTGCCAGCAGGGGGGGTCCCACCTATGGCTACACCTTC
j_gene: TRBJ2-7; v_gene: TRBV19; d_gene: TRBD2; abundance: -; CDR3aa: CASSRLPGLAMNEQYF; CDR3nt: TGTGCCAGTAGCCGACTTCCGGGACTAGCGATGAACGAGCAGTACTTC
j_gene: TRBJ1-1; v_gene: TRBV19; d_gene: -; abundance: once; CDR3aa: CASSQRENTEAFF; CDR3nt: TGTGCCAGTAGTCAACGGGAGAACACTGAAGCTTTCTTT
j_gene: TRBJ1-1; v_gene: TRBV2; d_gene: TRBD1; abundance: -; CDR3aa: CASIQDRGMNTEAFF; CDR3nt: TGTGCCAGCATCCAAGACAGGGGCATGAACACTGAAGCTTTCTTT
j_gene: TRBJ1-5; v_gene: TRBV19; d_gene: -; abundance: -; CDR3aa: CASTTTNGGVRNQPQHF; CDR3nt: TGTGCCAGTACCACAACCAATGGAGGGGTCCGCAATCAGCCCCAGCATTTT
j_gene: TRBJ1-1; v_gene: TRBV7-6; d_gene: -; abundance: -; CDR3aa: CASSLAWGREAFF; CDR3nt: TGTGCCAGCAGCTTAGCTTGGGGCCGGGAAGCTTTCTTT
j_gene: TRBJ2-7; v_gene: TRBV13; d_gene: TRBD1; abundance: -; CDR3aa: CASSSRRGQGVIYEQYF; CDR3nt: TGTGCCAGCAGCTCGCGCCGCGGACAGGGAGTAATCTACGAGCAGTACTTC
j_gene: TRBJ1-4; v_gene: TRBV6-5; d_gene: TRBD1; abundance: -; CDR3aa: CASSPNPGQNEKLFF; CDR3nt: TGTGCCAGCAGCCCCAATCCGGGACAGAATGAAAAACTGTTTTTT
j_gene: TRBJ2-7; v_gene: TRBV6-1; d_gene: -; abundance: few; CDR3aa: CASSEEWGRVYEQYF; CDR3nt: TGTGCCAGCAGTGAAGAGTGGGGCCGGGTCTACGAGCAGTACTTC